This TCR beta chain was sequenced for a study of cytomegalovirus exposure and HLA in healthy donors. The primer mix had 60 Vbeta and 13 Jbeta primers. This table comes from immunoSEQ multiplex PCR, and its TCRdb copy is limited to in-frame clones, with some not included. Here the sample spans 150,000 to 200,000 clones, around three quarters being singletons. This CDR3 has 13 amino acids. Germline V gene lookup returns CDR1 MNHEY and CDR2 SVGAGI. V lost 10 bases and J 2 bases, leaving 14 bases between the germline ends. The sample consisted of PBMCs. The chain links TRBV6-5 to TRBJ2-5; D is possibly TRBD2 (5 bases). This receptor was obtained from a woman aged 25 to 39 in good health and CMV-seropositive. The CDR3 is CATKAGTQETQYF. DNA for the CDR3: TGTGCCACTAAGGCGGGTACACAAGAGACCCAGTACTTC.